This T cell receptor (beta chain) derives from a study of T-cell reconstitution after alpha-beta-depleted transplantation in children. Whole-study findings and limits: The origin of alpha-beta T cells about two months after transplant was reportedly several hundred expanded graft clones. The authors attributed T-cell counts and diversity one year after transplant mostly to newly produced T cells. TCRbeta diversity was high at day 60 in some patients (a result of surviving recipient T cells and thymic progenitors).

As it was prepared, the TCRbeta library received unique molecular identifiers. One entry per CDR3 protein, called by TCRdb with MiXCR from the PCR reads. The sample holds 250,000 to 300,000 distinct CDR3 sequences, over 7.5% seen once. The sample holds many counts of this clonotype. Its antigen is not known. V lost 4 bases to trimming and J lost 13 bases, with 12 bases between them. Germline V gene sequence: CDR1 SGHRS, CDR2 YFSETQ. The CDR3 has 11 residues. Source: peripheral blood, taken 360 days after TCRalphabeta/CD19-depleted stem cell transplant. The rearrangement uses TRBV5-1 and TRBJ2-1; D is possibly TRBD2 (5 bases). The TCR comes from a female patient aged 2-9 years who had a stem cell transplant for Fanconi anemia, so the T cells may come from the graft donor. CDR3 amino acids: CASSGDYYQFF. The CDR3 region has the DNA TGCGCCAGCAGCGGTGACTACTATCAGTTCTTC.